This T cell receptor beta chain is drawn from a study of T cell changes during pregnancy in multiple sclerosis. Sequencing was performed with immunoSEQ multiplex PCR; in TCRdb, only in-frame clones are kept and a portion is missing. This repertoire shows over 65,000 clones, around 90% found once; its top ten account for 0.65% to 0.9%. Specimen: peripheral blood, collected in the second trimester of pregnancy. The sequence was collected from a female donor with multiple sclerosis, enrolled in a pregnancy study.

CDR3 amino acids: CAWSGRGTGNNYGYTF. DNA of the CDR3: TGTGCCTGGAGTGGCCGGGGGACAGGAAATAACTATGGCTACACCTTC. The chain is built from TRBV30 and TRBJ1-2; 8 positions match TRBD1. Germline V gene data show CDR1 as GTSNPN and CDR2 as SVGIG (reference sequence). After removal of 1 base from V and 1 base from J, the junction contained 8 bases not matched to a gene. The CDR3 is 16 residues long.